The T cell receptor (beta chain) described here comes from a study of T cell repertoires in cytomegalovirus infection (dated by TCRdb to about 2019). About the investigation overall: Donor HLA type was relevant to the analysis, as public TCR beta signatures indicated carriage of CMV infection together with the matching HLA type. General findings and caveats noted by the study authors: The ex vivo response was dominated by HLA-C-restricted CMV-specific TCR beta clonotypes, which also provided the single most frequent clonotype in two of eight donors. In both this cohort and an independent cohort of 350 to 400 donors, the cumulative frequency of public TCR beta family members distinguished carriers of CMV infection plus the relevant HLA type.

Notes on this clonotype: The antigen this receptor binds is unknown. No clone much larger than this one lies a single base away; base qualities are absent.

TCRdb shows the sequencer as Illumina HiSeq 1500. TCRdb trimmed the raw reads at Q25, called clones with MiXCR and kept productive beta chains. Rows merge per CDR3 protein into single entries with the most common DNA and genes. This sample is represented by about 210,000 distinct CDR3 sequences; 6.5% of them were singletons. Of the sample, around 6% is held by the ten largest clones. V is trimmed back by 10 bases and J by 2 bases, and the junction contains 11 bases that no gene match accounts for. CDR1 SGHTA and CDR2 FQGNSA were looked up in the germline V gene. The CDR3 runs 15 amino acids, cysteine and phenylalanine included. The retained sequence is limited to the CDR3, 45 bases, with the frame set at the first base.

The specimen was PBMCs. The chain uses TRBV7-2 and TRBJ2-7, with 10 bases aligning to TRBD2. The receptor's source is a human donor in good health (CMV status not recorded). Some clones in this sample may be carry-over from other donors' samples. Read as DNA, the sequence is TGTGCCACCGGAGGAGGAACTAGCGGGACCTACGAGCAGTACTTC. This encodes CATGGGTSGTYEQYF.